Below, 29 T cell receptor beta chains from the same sample are listed, as sequenced in a study of CD8 T cells in ankylosing spondylitis. Findings and caveats of the study: Within ankylosing spondylitis blood, a TCR beta motif made up of under 10 highly homologous variants appeared to be characteristic.

MiXCR was run by TCRdb on the 5' RACE reads, yielding one entry per CDR3 protein. The sample holds hundreds of thousands of distinct CDR3 sequences, approximately 26% seen once. For these receptors, no antigen is known. Input material: blood, either unsorted or a sorted T cell fraction (not recorded which). These receptors were collected from a male donor with ankylosing spondylitis.

The chain joins TRBV30 to TRBJ2-3; 8 nucleotides agree with TRBD2. This CDR3 is 17 amino acids long. V was clipped by 0 bases and J by 5 bases; unmatched bases: 13. The germline gives CDR1 GTSNPN, CDR2 SVGIG (reference sequence). The CDR3 bases are TGTGCCTGGAGTGTACTCTCCGGGAGGGCCATGGAAGATACGCAGTATTTT. It translates to CAWSVLSGRAMEDTQYF.

V usage is TRBV7-2 and J usage is TRBJ2-1; D is undetermined. Trimming left V 1 base short and J 8 bases short, with 12 bases between. The CDR3 contains 14 residues. Germline-derived CDR1 and CDR2 are SGHTA and FQGNSA. CDR3 sequence reads: CASSLESFWYEQFF. The DNA for the CDR3 is TGTGCCAGCAGCTTAGAAAGTTTTTGGTATGAGCAGTTCTTC.

This clonotype has just a few counts. This rearrangement joins TRBV7-9 to TRBJ1-5; the D gene is possibly TRBD1 (6 bases). V was clipped by 1 base and J by 4 bases, with 14 bases between them. CDR1 SEHNR and CDR2 FQNEAQ come from the germline V gene (reference sequence). The CDR3 length is 16 residues. CDR3 loop: CASSLGGGQANQPQHF. CDR3 bases: TGTGCCAGCAGCTTAGGGGGGGGGCAAGCTAATCAGCCCCAGCATTTT.

This clonotype has a handful of counts. The chain recombines TRBV20-1 with TRBJ1-5; possible D gene TRBD1, 5 bases. This CDR3 has 13 residues. Germline V lookup: CDR1 DFQATT, CDR2 SNEGSKA (reference sequence). Trimming removed 6 bases from V and 3 bases from J, with 12 bases in between. The CDR3 DNA sequence: TGCAGTGCCCTCCAGGGATACAATCAGCCCCAGCATTTT. It specifies CSALQGYNQPQHF.

The chain couples TRBV29-1 to TRBJ1-1; D not certain. The CDR3 sequence is 14 residues long. In germline, CDR1 is SQVTM, CDR2 ANQGSEA. Trimming shortened V by 6 bases and J by 0 bases, and 14 bases separated the two germline ends. This chain's CDR3 is CSVARERVNTEAFF. In DNA form, the CDR3 reads TGCAGCGTCGCCCGCGAGAGGGTGAACACTGAAGCTTTCTTT.

The V gene is TRBV12-3 or TRBV12-4, the J gene TRBJ2-3; D is undetermined. The CDR3 is 13 amino acids. The V gene lost 11 bases and the J gene lost 2 bases, with 14 bases spanning the gap. The CDR3 DNA is TGTGCCTCCGCAGAGTGGGACACAGATACGCAGTATTTT. Its protein product is CASAEWDTDTQYF.

This clonotype was observed a handful of times. This chain uses TRBV7-9 with TRBJ1-3; no reliable D call. This CDR3 is 16 amino acids long. Germline V gene lookup returns CDR1 SEHNR and CDR2 FQNEAQ (reference sequence). Trimming shortened V by 3 bases and J by 0 bases, and 12 bases separated the two germline ends. CDR3 region: CASSFGGLTSGNTIYF. As DNA, the CDR3 is TGTGCCAGCAGCTTTGGAGGCCTCACCTCTGGAAACACCATATATTTT.

This clonotype was seen a handful of times. The gene calls are TRBV5-1 and TRBJ2-1; TRBD2 aligns across 14 bases. Germline V CDR1 and CDR2: SGHRS, YFSETQ. Trimming cost V 4 bases and J 10 bases; bases outside gene matches: 10. The CDR3 contains 16 residues. The CDR3 loop reads CASSPRLAGGPKEQFF. CDR3 nucleotide sequence: TGCGCCAGCAGCCCGCGACTAGCGGGAGGGCCGAAAGAGCAGTTCTTC.

This chain uses TRBV10-2 with TRBJ1-2; D possibly corresponds to TRBD1 (5 bases). Deletions cut 9 bases from V and 2 bases from J, with 10 bases between. From germline, CDR1 is WSHSY and CDR2 SAAADI. The CDR3 sequence is 12 residues long. The CDR3 sequence is CASRQLNYGYTF. The CDR3 DNA is TGCGCCAGTCGACAGTTGAACTATGGCTACACCTTC.

This clonotype turned up a few times. This chain joins TRBV12-3 or TRBV12-4 and TRBJ1-6; D unresolved. Trimming took 2 bases from V and 10 from J, leaving 9 bases between them. This CDR3 has 13 amino acids. The CDR3 here is CASSLTLGSPLHF. DNA of the CDR3: TGTGCCAGCAGTTTAACTCTGGGATCACCCCTCCACTTT.

The chain joins TRBV12-3 or TRBV12-4 to TRBJ2-5, with 8 bases identical to TRBD1. V lost 5 bases and J lost 1; bases outside the gene matches: 6. The CDR3 contains 15 residues. The CDR3 DNA is TGTGCCAGCAGTCCACAGGGGGTGTCCCAAGAGACCCAGTACTTC. The encoded protein is CASSPQGVSQETQYF.

This clonotype has a handful of counts. The V gene is TRBV2, the J gene TRBJ1-3; 9 nucleotides line up with TRBD1. The CDR3 consists of 13 residues. CDR1 and CDR2 from the germline V gene are SNHLY and FYNNEI. The ends lost 3 bases at V and 8 bases at J; junction bases unmatched: 2. CDR3 coding DNA: TGTGCCAGCAGTGAGGGACAGGGTGACACCATATATTTT. Amino acid sequence: CASSEGQGDTIYF.

This clonotype was seen only a few times. This rearrangement joins TRBV29-1 to TRBJ2-7, with 8 bases fitting TRBD1. The CDR3 has 12 amino acids. CDR1 is SQVTM, CDR2 ANQGSEA, per germline. V shed 7 bases, J shed 2 bases, and the junction held 4 bases outside the gene matches. CDR3 coding DNA: TGCAGCGCTTTGACAGGGGCCTACGAGCAGTACGTC. This gives the protein CSALTGAYEQYV.

This clonotype was picked up a small number of times. The chain combines TRBV5-1 with TRBJ2-2, with 11 nucleotides matching TRBD1. The V segment lost 4 bases and the J segment 3 bases; nucleotides outside the gene matches: 11. This CDR3 is 18 amino acids long. The V gene's germline CDR1 is SGHRS and CDR2 YFSETQ. CDR3 region: CASSRFGPGQGDTGELFF. CDR3 coding DNA: TGCGCCAGCAGCCGATTTGGACCGGGACAGGGGGACACCGGGGAGCTGTTTTTT.

This rearrangement joins TRBV29-1 to TRBJ2-3, with D possibly matching TRBD1 (7 bases). CDR1 is SQVTM and CDR2 is ANQGSEA in the germline V gene. CDR3 length: 13 residues. The germline V and J ends were trimmed by 7 bases and 0 bases, with 11 bases remaining between them. As DNA, the CDR3 is TGCAGCGCCGCGGGACAGAGCACAGATACGCAGTATTTT. Translated, it gives CSAAGQSTDTQYF.

The V call is TRBV5-5, the J call TRBJ2-1, with 10 bases identical to TRBD2. The CDR3 contains 17 residues. CDR1 SGHKS and CDR2 YYEKEE come from the germline V gene (reference sequence). J lost 7 bases, V lost 4 bases, and 14 bases had no gene match. The CDR3, as DNA: TGTGCCAGCAGCATAACCCATCTAGCGGGAGAATTAAATGAGCAGTTCTTC. This translates into CASSITHLAGELNEQFF.

This clonotype was found a few times. This chain connects TRBV9 to TRBJ2-3; tentatively, D is TRBD2 (6 bases). The CDR3 is 16 amino acids. Per germline, CDR1 SGDLS and CDR2 YYNGEE. V was trimmed by 1 base and J by 1 base, leaving 13 bases between them. The DNA for the CDR3 is TGTGCCAGCAGCGTAAATCCTAGCGACGGCACAGATACGCAGTATTTT. It yields the protein CASSVNPSDGTDTQYF.

This sequence joins TRBV2 and TRBJ1-1; D is undetermined. The CDR3 covers 13 residues. Germline V gene lookup returns CDR1 SNHLY and CDR2 FYNNEI. V was cut by 10 bases and J by 2 bases, with 14 bases left in between. The CDR3 DNA follows: TGTGCCACCATTACTAGGGTTAACACTGAAGCTTTCTTT. Protein sequence: CATITRVNTEAFF.

The rearrangement uses TRBV20-1 and TRBJ2-4; D gene ambiguous. Per germline, CDR1 DFQATT and CDR2 SNEGSKA (reference sequence). The CDR3 is made up of 14 amino acids. With 3 bases removed from V and 0 bases from J, the gap between germline ends came to 9 bases. This chain's CDR3 is CSASPGLAKNIQYF. CDR3 in DNA: TGCAGTGCTAGCCCCGGGTTAGCCAAAAACATTCAGTACTTC.

CDR3 residues: CASGASGRAGGTDTQYF. The DNA for the CDR3 is TGTGCCAGCGGAGCTAGCGGGAGGGCCGGAGGAACAGATACGCAGTATTTT. V is TRBV7-9 and J is TRBJ2-3; TRBD2 matches at 12 bases. CDR3 length: 17 amino acids. The J segment lost 3 bases and the V segment lost 8 bases, leaving 12 bases of the junction unmatched. Germline values: CDR1 SEHNR, CDR2 FQNEAQ (reference sequence).

The chain employs TRBV20-1 and TRBJ1-1, with a weak D call TRBD1 (5 bases). CDR1 and CDR2 from the germline V gene are DFQATT and SNEGSKA (reference sequence). The CDR3 length is 14 residues. Trimming left V 6 bases short and J 4 bases short, with 18 bases between. CDR3 nucleotides: TGCAGTGCCCGACCAGGGAGCGGAATCACTGAAGCTTTCTTT. Amino acid sequence: CSARPGSGITEAFF.

This clonotype has more than one count but fewer than ten. This chain links TRBV10-3 with TRBJ2-7, with 7 bases identical to TRBD1. Trimming took 0 bases from V and 8 from J; bases not matched to a gene: 7. The germline V gene has CDR1 ENHRY and CDR2 SYGVKD. The CDR3 extends over 14 amino acids. The CDR3 is CAISESKGTAKQYF. CDR3 sequence (DNA): TGTGCCATCAGTGAGTCGAAAGGGACAGCCAAGCAGTACTTC.

This clonotype turned up a few times. J is TRBJ2-6 and V is TRBV5-6; D is unclear. The V end was cut by 6 bases, the J end by 0 bases, with 16 bases between. Germline CDR1 and CDR2: SGHDT and YYEEEE. This CDR3 region has 17 residues. DNA for the CDR3: TGTGCCAGCATAAATCCATCCCTTTACTCTGGGGCCAACGTCCTGACTTTC. Its protein product is CASINPSLYSGANVLTF.

This clonotype occurred a few times. J is TRBJ2-7 and V is TRBV7-9; 8 nucleotides line up with TRBD2. The CDR3 totals 15 residues. With 2 bases clipped from V and 7 bases from J, the junction kept 10 bases outside the gene matches. Germline assignment: CDR1 SEHNR and CDR2 FQNEAQ (reference sequence). The CDR3: CASSLSRAGAPEQYV. The CDR3 DNA sequence: TGTGCCAGCAGCTTATCGCGAGCGGGAGCACCAGAGCAGTACGTC.

The chain has TRBV6-1 and TRBJ2-2; TRBD2 might be the D (6 bases). This CDR3 has 15 amino acids. V dropped 5 bases and J dropped 4 bases, with 14 bases sitting between them. Germline CDR1 reads MNHNS; CDR2 reads SASEGT. The CDR3 loop reads CASSHPGAVTGELFF. The CDR3 nucleotides read TGTGCCAGCAGTCATCCGGGAGCGGTCACCGGGGAGCTGTTTTTT.

This clonotype turned up a few times. The chain recombines TRBV2 with TRBJ2-1, with 12 bases lining up with TRBD2. Germline V gene lookup returns CDR1 SNHLY and CDR2 FYNNEI. Trimming at V came to 6 bases and at J to 4 bases, leaving 4 bases not matched to a gene. The CDR3 covers 15 residues. The CDR3 DNA reads TGTGCCAGCAGCCGGACTAGCGGGAAATACAATGAGCAGTTCTTC. Translation: CASSRTSGKYNEQFF.

V and J are TRBV5-1 and TRBJ1-4; 7 nucleotides agree with TRBD1. Trimming removed 4 bases from V and 5 bases from J; junction bases left unmatched: 5. The V gene's germline CDR1 is SGHRS and CDR2 YFSETQ. This CDR3 is built from 14 residues. CDR3 residues: CASSTGERNEKLFF. Written as DNA, the CDR3 is TGCGCCAGCAGCACAGGGGAAAGAAATGAAAAACTGTTTTTT.

V is TRBV7-8 and J is TRBJ2-7; perhaps TRBD1 as D (5 bases). This CDR3 is built from 13 residues. From germline, CDR1 is SGHVS and CDR2 FQNEAQ. V lost 5 bases, J lost 6 bases, and 14 bases lay in between. CDR3 sequence: CASSLIGDSEQYV. Here the CDR3 DNA reads TGTGCCAGCAGCCTTATAGGGGATAGCGAGCAGTACGTC.

The chain has TRBV11-3 and TRBJ2-1, with TRBD2 matching over 8 bases. The CDR3 extends over 14 amino acids. Per the germline V gene, CDR1 is SGHNT and CDR2 is YENEEA. Unmatched junction bases numbered 10, after V lost 5 bases and J lost 10 bases. This chain's CDR3 is CASSLGTSLREQFF. In DNA form, the CDR3 reads TGTGCCAGCAGCCTTGGGACTAGTCTTAGAGAGCAGTTCTTC.